These 7 T cell receptor beta chains share one sample of origin, sequenced in a study of blood T cell repertoires in COVID-19. The protocol was immunoSEQ multiplex PCR, while the TCRdb copy is restricted to in-frame clones and leaves out a portion. The sample comprises around 220,000 clones, 70% to 90% of which are singletons, and approximately 10% rests with the top ten. The sequencing sample was made of peripheral blood. The receptors originated from a woman in her forties or fifties with COVID-19, enrolled during active disease.

CDR3 nucleotide sequence: TGTGCCAGCACCACTTCGGACATCTATGGCTACACCTTC. It encodes CASTTSDIYGYTF. The rearrangement joins TRBV28 to TRBJ1-2; a possible D gene is TRBD1 (5 bases). Trimming pared 7 bases from V and 4 bases from J, leaving 13 bases between. There are 13 residues in the CDR3. In germline, CDR1 is MDHEN, CDR2 SYDVKM.

The chain employs TRBV5-6 and TRBJ2-2; 10 bases are a match to TRBD1. Germline V gene data show CDR1 as SGHDT and CDR2 as YYEEEE. The CDR3 sequence is 16 residues long. Trimming took 3 bases from V and 7 from J; bases not matched to a gene: 9. CDR3 coding DNA: TGTGCCAGCAGCTCAGCCAGGGACAGGGGACACGGGGAGCTGTTTTTT. Its protein is CASSSARDRGHGELFF.

The chain is built from TRBV4-1 and TRBJ2-7; tentative D call: TRBD2 (5 bases). The CDR3 has 13 amino acids. Deletions cut 9 bases from V and 2 bases from J, with 14 bases between. Germline V gene lookup returns CDR1 MGHRA and CDR2 YSYEKL. The DNA for the CDR3 is TGCGCCAGGATCCTCGAGGGCACCTACGAGCAGTACTTC. Residues: CARILEGTYEQYF.

The rearrangement uses TRBV5-6 and TRBJ2-7, with a weak D call TRBD2 (5 bases). This CDR3 is 13 amino acids long. In germline, CDR1 is SGHDT, CDR2 YYEEEE. The V and J ends lost 0 bases and 6 bases respectively, with 10 bases between them. As DNA, the CDR3 is TGTGCCAGCAGCTTGGCCGGGGTAGTCGAGCAGTACTTC. It specifies CASSLAGVVEQYF.

This clone is a singleton in its sample. V and J are TRBV20-1 and TRBJ2-3, with TRBD2 as a possible D gene (6 bases). From germline, CDR1 is DFQATT and CDR2 SNEGSKA (reference sequence). There are 11 residues in the CDR3. Trimming stripped 5 bases from V and 10 bases from J, with 13 bases between. The CDR3 spells CSAHGGYAQYF. The CDR3 bases are TGCAGTGCTCACGGGGGTTATGCGCAGTATTTT.

The chain has TRBV28 and TRBJ1-5, with TRBD1 matching 10 bases. This CDR3 spans 17 amino acids. CDR1 is MDHEN, CDR2 SYDVKM, per germline. After removal of 9 bases from V and 0 bases from J, the junction contained 11 bases not matched to a gene. DNA for the CDR3: TGTGCCAGTTCAACCGGGACAGGGGCATATAGCAATCAGCCCCAGCATTTT. Encoded protein: CASSTGTGAYSNQPQHF.

The CDR3 protein is CASSQEEWGLIVQPQHF. CDR3 coding DNA: TGCGCCAGCAGCCAAGAAGAATGGGGACTAATAGTTCAGCCCCAGCATTTT. The chain employs TRBV4-1 and TRBJ1-5; D possibly corresponds to TRBD1 (5 bases). V was shortened by 0 bases and J by 6 bases, with 18 bases between the two germline ends. The germline gives CDR1 MGHRA, CDR2 YSYEKL. The CDR3 sequence is 17 residues long.